A single sample is the source of the 9 T cell receptor beta chains below, sequenced in a study of T-cell reconstitution after alpha-beta-depleted transplantation in children. Library preparation (for TCRbeta) was performed with unique molecular identifiers. Via MiXCR, TCRdb re-called the PCR reads, giving one row per CDR3 protein. This sample yields 670,000 or so distinct CDR3 sequences, of which over 10% are seen a single time; roughly 0.84% belongs to the top ten. Sequences were derived from PBMCs, sampled before TCRalphabeta/CD19-depleted stem cell transplant. The origin of the receptors is a girl aged 2 to 9 with congenital amegakaryocytic thrombocytopenia, due to receive a stem cell transplant.

This clonotype appeared a few times. V gene TRBV6-5 combines with J gene TRBJ1-4; tentative D call: TRBD1 (5 bases). Germline V gene sequence: CDR1 MNHEY, CDR2 SVGAGI. The CDR3 runs to 12 residues. V lost 5 bases, J lost 13 bases, and 14 bases lay in between. CDR3 nucleotides: TGTGCCAGCAGTCGAAGCCACGGGGCACTGTTTTTT. It yields the protein CASSRSHGALFF.

The genes are TRBV20-1 and TRBJ2-7, with D unclear. The CDR3 covers 13 residues. V dropped 3 bases and J dropped 6 bases, with 15 bases sitting between them. The V gene's germline CDR1 is DFQATT and CDR2 SNEGSKA (reference sequence). CDR3 nucleotide sequence: TGCAGTGCTAGCCGCGGTACGTCGTCCGAGCAGTACTTC. This sequence encodes CSASRGTSSEQYF.

With regard to this clonotype: A much bigger clone sits one base away, suggesting this may be a read error. The rearrangement uses TRBV6-1 and TRBJ2-5; D unclear. Trimming took 7 bases from V and 7 from J, leaving 19 bases between them. The CDR3 is 14 amino acids. Germline values: CDR1 MNHNS, CDR2 SASEGT. The DNA of the CDR3 is TGTGCCAGCAAAGATGGTCACTTCTCGAGGACCCAGTACTTC. Protein: CASKDGHFSRTQYF.

This clonotype was counted at least ten times. The rearrangement uses TRBV11-2 and TRBJ2-3, with 7 bases identical to TRBD2. This CDR3 region has 16 residues. Germline CDR1 SGHAT, CDR2 FQNNGV. Unmatched junction bases numbered 13, after V lost 5 bases and J lost 5 bases. CDR3 coding DNA: TGTGCCAGCAGCCAAGAACCTGGGGGGGGGATAGATACGCAGTATTTT. This codes for CASSQEPGGGIDTQYF. Complete variable domain (other parts from reference TRBV11-2 and TRBJ2-3): EAGVAQSPRYKIIEKRQSVAFWCNPISGHATLYWYQQILGQGPKLLIQFQNNGVVDDSQLPKDRFSAERLKGVDSTLKIQPAKLEDSAVYLCASSQEPGGGIDTQYFGPGTRLTVL.

The gene calls are TRBV20-1 and TRBJ2-7; D possibly corresponds to TRBD1 (6 bases). V was pared by 6 bases and J by 0 bases, with 12 bases between. Per the germline V gene, CDR1 is DFQATT and CDR2 is SNEGSKA (reference sequence). The CDR3 is made up of 13 amino acids. CDR3 residues: CSAGALSSYEQYF. In DNA form, the CDR3 reads TGCAGTGCGGGGGCCTTAAGCTCCTACGAGCAGTACTTC.

This chain links TRBV5-1 with TRBJ2-3; TRBD2 might be the D (5 bases). The CDR3 spans 16 residues. CDR1 is SGHRS, CDR2 YFSETQ, per germline. V was clipped by 1 base and J by 5 bases, with 17 bases between them. The CDR3 protein is CASSLLVGAEGDTQYF. The CDR3 nucleotides read TGCGCCAGCAGCTTGTTGGTGGGAGCAGAAGGAGATACGCAGTATTTT.

This clonotype showed up just a few times. This CDR3 reads CASSVSGTGTYEQYF. Written as DNA, the CDR3 is TGCGCCAGCAGTGTCTCCGGGACAGGGACATACGAGCAGTACTTC. The V call is TRBV10-2, the J call TRBJ2-7; 9 bases match TRBD1. The length of the CDR3 is 15 residues. Germline V CDR1 and CDR2: WSHSY, SAAADI. Unmatched junction bases numbered 8, after V lost 4 bases and J lost 4 bases.

This clonotype has more than one count but fewer than ten. V gene TRBV25-1 combines with J gene TRBJ2-2; D call uncertain. CDR3 length: 14 residues. The V end was cut by 1 base, the J end by 8 bases, with 11 bases between. The germline gives CDR1 MGHDK, CDR2 SYGVNS. The CDR3, as DNA: TGTGCCAGCAGTGAATTTAGGGCTACGGGGGAGCTGTTTTTT. Its protein product is CASSEFRATGELFF.

This clonotype was counted many times. The V and J genes are TRBV20-1 and TRBJ1-1; D is perhaps TRBD1 (5 bases). Trimming cost V 1 base and J 6 bases, with 12 bases left between them. The CDR3 extends over 13 amino acids. The germline CDR1 and CDR2 sequences are DFQATT and SNEGSKA (reference sequence). The CDR3 loop reads CSARGLRGSEAFF. In nucleotides, the CDR3 is TGCAGTGCTAGAGGTCTAAGGGGCTCTGAAGCTTTCTTT.